This TCR beta chain comes out of a study of shared clonotypes between healthy human individuals. General study points: Researchers found naive subsets generally carried larger estimated richness than memory subsets.

For this clone: Its specificity is unknown.

This CDR3 contains 14 residues. V was clipped by 7 bases and J by 0 bases, with 13 bases between them. CDR1 is SNHLY, CDR2 FYNNEI, per germline. Only in-frame clones appear in the TCRdb table, and some are missing; sequencing was by immunoSEQ multiplex PCR. The data hold approximately 500,000 clones, with roughly 95% observed a single time. The V and J genes are TRBV2 and TRBJ2-7; maybe TRBD1 (6 bases). The sequence was obtained from a woman in her thirties in good health. Source material: naive CD4+ T cells sorted from blood. Indicated subset: CD45RA+ positively selected. CDR3 nucleotide sequence: TGTGCCAGCATGAGACAGGACAGCTCCTACGAGCAGTACTTC. This codes for CASMRQDSSYEQYF.